This TCR beta chain was observed in a study of metastatic and nonmetastatic thyroid tumors. Findings of the study overall: Reportedly, malignant thyroid tumors had significantly higher TCR beta diversity than benign nodules, in blood and tumor.

This clone has more than one count but fewer than ten. The antigen is unknown. No patient had received any treatment before thyroid surgery. The CDR3 sequence is 13 residues long. Trimming removed 6 bases from V and 8 bases from J, with 16 bases in between. CDR1 is SGHTA and CDR2 is FQGTGA in the germline V gene. Study processing details: CDR3 differences across clinicopathological groups were used to build a distant-metastasis classifier for papillary thyroid cancer. TCRdb ran MiXCR on the PCR reads. V and J calls and clone size were set by TCRdb, not the authors. The data show about 15,000 clones, 3.5% to 4.5% seen once.

Sequencing used tumor tissue. This receptor was taken from a female donor with papillary thyroid cancer or a benign thyroid nodule (not recorded which). Some clones in this sample may be carry-over from other donors' samples. The V and J genes are TRBV7-3 and TRBJ1-2; D is unclear. The CDR3 protein is CASSSVTGEGYTF. The DNA for the CDR3 is TGTGCCAGCAGTTCAGTAACCGGGGAGGGCTACACCTTC.